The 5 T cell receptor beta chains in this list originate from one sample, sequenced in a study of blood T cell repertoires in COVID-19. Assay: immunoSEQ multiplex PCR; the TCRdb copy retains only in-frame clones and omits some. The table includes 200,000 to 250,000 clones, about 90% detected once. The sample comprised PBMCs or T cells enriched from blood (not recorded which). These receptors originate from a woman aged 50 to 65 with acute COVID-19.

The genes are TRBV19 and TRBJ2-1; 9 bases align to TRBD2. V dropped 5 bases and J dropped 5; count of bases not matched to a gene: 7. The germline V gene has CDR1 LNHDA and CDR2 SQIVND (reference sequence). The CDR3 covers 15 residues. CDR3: CASSEGLATNNEQFF. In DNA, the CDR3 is TGTGCCAGTAGTGAAGGACTAGCGACGAACAATGAGCAGTTCTTC.

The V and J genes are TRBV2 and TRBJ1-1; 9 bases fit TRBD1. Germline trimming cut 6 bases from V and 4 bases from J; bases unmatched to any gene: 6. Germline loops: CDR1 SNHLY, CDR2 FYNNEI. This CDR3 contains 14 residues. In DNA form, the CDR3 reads TGTGCCAGCAGAGGGACAGGGTTCTCCACTGAAGCTTTCTTT. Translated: CASRGTGFSTEAFF.

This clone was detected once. The DNA of the CDR3 is TGCGCCAGCAGAAAAGCTAGTGGTGAGCAGTTCTTC. The encoded protein is CASRKASGEQFF. V usage is TRBV10-1 and J usage is TRBJ2-1; D not certain. V lost 6 bases, J lost 9 bases, and 12 bases lay in between. CDR3 size: 12 residues. In germline, CDR1 is WNHNN, CDR2 SYGVQD (reference sequence).

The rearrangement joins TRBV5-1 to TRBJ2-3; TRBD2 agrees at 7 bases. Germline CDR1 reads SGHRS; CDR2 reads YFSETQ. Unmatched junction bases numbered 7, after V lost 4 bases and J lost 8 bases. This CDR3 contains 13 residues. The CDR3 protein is CASSGRLALTQYF. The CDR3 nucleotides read TGCGCCAGCAGCGGGCGACTAGCCCTTACGCAGTATTTT.

The CDR3 region is CASSLDTGQGAEAFF. CDR3 nucleotide sequence: TGTGCCAGCAGCTTAGACACGGGACAGGGGGCTGAAGCTTTCTTT. The chain carries TRBV7-9 and TRBJ1-1, with 11 bases identical to TRBD1. The CDR3 covers 15 residues. CDR1 is SEHNR, CDR2 FQNEAQ, per germline (reference sequence). V gave up 1 base and J gave up 6 bases; unmatched junction bases: 4.